The rows below give T cell receptor beta chains drawn from one sample of a study of blood T cell repertoires in COVID-19. Assay used: immunoSEQ multiplex PCR; TCRdb lists only in-frame clones, some missing. The profile shows a few hundred thousand clones, around four fifths of them singletons. The sample taken for sequencing was PBMCs or T cells enriched from blood (not recorded which). These receptors originate from a woman between 50 and 59 years old who had recovered from COVID-19. Each CDR3 is given with its conserved first and last residue. D genes are given only for firm matches. Part of the rows lack a size; the others show once, few, many or a class for expanded clones.

j_gene	d_gene	abundance	v_gene	CDR3aa	CDR3nt
TRBJ2-5	.	.	TRBV2	CASSARLQETQYF	TGTGCCAGCAGTGCCCGGTTACAAGAGACCCAGTACTTC
TRBJ2-2	.	.	TRBV7-8	CATMDTKNTGELFF	TGTGCCACCATGGACACGAAGAACACCGGGGAGCTGTTTTTT
TRBJ2-2	.	.	TRBV5-8	CASSIRLNTGELFF	TGTGCCAGCAGCATTCGACTCAACACCGGGGAGCTGTTTTTT
TRBJ1-1	TRBD1	.	TRBV3-1/TRBV3-2	CASSQRNRGRDEAFF	TGTGCCAGCAGTCAAAGGAACAGGGGGCGGGATGAAGCTTTCTTT
TRBJ1-6	TRBD1	.	TRBV14	CASSRQGGAPLHF	TGTGCCAGCAGCCGACAGGGCGGAGCACCCCTCCACTTT
TRBJ2-3	TRBD1	.	TRBV7-9	CASSSGTGASTDTQYF	TGTGCCAGCAGCTCAGGGACAGGGGCCAGCACAGATACGCAGTATTTT
TRBJ2-7	.	.	TRBV7-8	CASSRDSQGYEQYF	TGTGCCAGCAGCCGAGACTCACAGGGCTACGAGCAGTACTTC
TRBJ1-1	.	.	TRBV7-9	CASSTSLDTEAFF	TGTGCCAGCAGCACATCCCTGGACACTGAAGCTTTCTTT
TRBJ2-5	.	.	TRBV6-2/TRBV6-3	CASSLDSGRRAQYF	TGTGCCAGCAGTTTGGATTCGGGAAGACGAGCCCAGTACTTC
TRBJ2-7	.	.	TRBV4-3	CASSQDAAVRLGEQYF	TGCGCCAGCAGCCAAGATGCGGCGGTCCGACTTGGGGAGCAGTACTTC
TRBJ1-3	TRBD1	.	TRBV6-1	CASSVTTGGFGGNTIYF	TGTGCCAGCAGTGTTACGACAGGGGGGTTTGGAGGAAACACCATATATTTT
TRBJ1-2	.	.	TRBV10-3	CAISEGTPAGYTF	TGTGCCATCAGTGAGGGGACTCCAGCTGGCTACACCTTC
TRBJ1-1	.	.	TRBV9	CASSVDHRLNTEAFF	TGTGCCAGCAGCGTAGATCACAGGCTGAACACTGAAGCTTTCTTT
TRBJ2-6	.	.	TRBV5-5	CASSLEPLGANVLTF	TGTGCCAGCAGCTTGGAGCCGTTAGGGGCCAACGTCCTGACTTTC
TRBJ2-1	.	.	TRBV7-2	CASSFFTGADEQFF	TGTGCCAGCAGCTTTTTTACTGGGGCCGATGAGCAGTTCTTC
TRBJ2-4	.	once	TRBV18	CASSPSPAGLAKNIQYF	TGTGCCAGCTCACCCTCCCCCGCAGGGCTAGCCAAAAACATTCAGTACTTC
TRBJ2-2	.	.	TRBV5-1	CASRENLSTGELFF	TGCGCCAGCCGGGAAAACTTATCCACCGGGGAGCTGTTTTTT
TRBJ1-2	.	.	TRBV18	CASSPSGGYTF	TGTGCCAGCTCACCTTCGGGGGGCTACACCTTC
TRBJ2-7	TRBD2	.	TRBV5-4	CASSSNTGLAGYEQYF	TGTGCCAGCAGCTCAAACACGGGACTAGCGGGTTACGAGCAGTACTTC
TRBJ1-5	TRBD1	.	TRBV19	CASSDTGGYSNQPQHF	TGTGCCAGTAGTGATACAGGGGGTTATAGCAATCAGCCCCAGCATTTT
TRBJ2-5	TRBD2	.	TRBV2	CASTRTSGQETQYF	TGTGCCAGCACCCGGACTAGCGGACAAGAGACCCAGTACTTC
TRBJ2-3	.	.	TRBV12-3/TRBV12-4	CASSPKRDTQYF	TGTGCCAGCAGTCCCAAGAGAGATACGCAGTATTTT
TRBJ1-1	.	.	TRBV6-5	CASRGTGRNTEAFF	TGTGCCAGCAGGGGAACAGGGAGGAACACTGAAGCTTTCTTT
TRBJ2-5	.	.	TRBV18	CASSLRQQETQYF	TGTGCCAGCTCACTCAGACAACAAGAGACCCAGTACTTC
TRBJ2-3	.	.	TRBV18	CASSPAADTQYF	TGTGCCAGCTCACCAGCGGCAGATACGCAGTATTTT
TRBJ2-2	.	.	TRBV7-2	CASSLSPRTTGELFF	TGTGCCAGCAGCTTATCCCCTAGAACCACCGGGGAGCTGTTTTTT
TRBJ2-1	TRBD1	.	TRBV7-2	CASIRRQGGEEQFF	TGTGCCAGCATAAGGAGACAGGGCGGCGAAGAGCAGTTCTTC
TRBJ1-5	TRBD1	.	TRBV19	CASNIDRGDNQPQHF	TGTGCCAGTAACATCGACAGGGGCGACAATCAGCCCCAGCATTTT
TRBJ2-5	TRBD1	few	TRBV5-4	CASSFPAGGETQYF	TGTGCCAGCAGCTTCCCGGCAGGGGGAGAGACCCAGTACTTC
TRBJ2-3	TRBD1	.	TRBV11-2	CASSLVLQGETSTDTQYF	TGTGCCAGCAGCTTAGTCCTACAGGGGGAAACTAGCACAGATACGCAGTATTTT
TRBJ1-1	.	.	TRBV12-3/TRBV12-4	CASRGKGIPEAFF	TGTGCCAGCCGGGGGAAGGGGATCCCTGAAGCTTTCTTT
TRBJ1-2	.	once	TRBV29-1	CSVDVGQDRGYTF	TGCAGCGTTGATGTGGGGCAGGATCGTGGCTACACCTTC
TRBJ2-3	TRBD1	.	TRBV2	CASNGQGFDTQYF	TGTGCCAGCAACGGACAGGGTTTTGATACGCAGTATTTT
TRBJ1-1	TRBD1	once	TRBV7-2	CASSLMPGQALGAFF	TGTGCCAGCAGCTTGATGCCGGGACAGGCCCTGGGAGCTTTCTTT
TRBJ2-2	.	.	TRBV9	CASSVDLRRGENTGELFF	TGTGCCAGCAGCGTAGACCTGAGGCGGGGTGAGAACACCGGGGAGCTGTTTTTT